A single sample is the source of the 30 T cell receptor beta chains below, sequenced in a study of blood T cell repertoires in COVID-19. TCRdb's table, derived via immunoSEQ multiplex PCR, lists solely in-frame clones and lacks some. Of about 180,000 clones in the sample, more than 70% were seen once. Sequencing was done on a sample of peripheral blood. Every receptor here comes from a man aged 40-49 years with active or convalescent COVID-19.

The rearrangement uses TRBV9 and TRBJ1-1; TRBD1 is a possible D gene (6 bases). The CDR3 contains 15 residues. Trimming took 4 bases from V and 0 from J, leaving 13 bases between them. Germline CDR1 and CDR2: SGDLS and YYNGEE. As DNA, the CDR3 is TGTGCCAGCAGCCAAGGAGGACAGTTGAACACTGAAGCTTTCTTT. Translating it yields CASSQGGQLNTEAFF.

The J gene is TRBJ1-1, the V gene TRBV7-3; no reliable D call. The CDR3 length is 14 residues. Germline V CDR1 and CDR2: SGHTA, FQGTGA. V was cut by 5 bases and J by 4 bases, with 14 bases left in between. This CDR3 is CASSPSAGSTEAFF. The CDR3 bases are TGTGCCAGCAGCCCCTCGGCGGGGAGCACTGAAGCTTTCTTT.

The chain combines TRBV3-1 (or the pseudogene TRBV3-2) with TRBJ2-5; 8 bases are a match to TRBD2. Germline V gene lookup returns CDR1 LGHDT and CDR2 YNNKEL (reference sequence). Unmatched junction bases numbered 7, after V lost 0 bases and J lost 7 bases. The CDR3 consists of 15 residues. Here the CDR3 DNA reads TGTGCCAGCAGCCAAGATCTAGCGGCGGGGGGGACCCAGTACTTC. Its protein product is CASSQDLAAGGTQYF.

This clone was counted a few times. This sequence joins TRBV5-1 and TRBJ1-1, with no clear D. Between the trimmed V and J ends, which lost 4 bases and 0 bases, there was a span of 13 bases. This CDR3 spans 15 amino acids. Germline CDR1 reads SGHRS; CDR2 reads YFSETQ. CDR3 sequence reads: CASSPQPGMNTEAFF. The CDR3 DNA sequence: TGCGCCAGCAGCCCTCAGCCGGGGATGAACACTGAAGCTTTCTTT.

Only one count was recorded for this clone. CDR3 sequence (DNA): TGTGCCAGCAGCCTTTCGAGACAGGGGACCCAGCATTTT. It encodes CASSLSRQGTQHF. The chain has TRBV12-3 or TRBV12-4 and TRBJ1-5, with 8 nucleotides matching TRBD1. After removal of 6 bases from V and 11 bases from J, the junction contained 9 bases not matched to a gene. There are 13 residues in the CDR3.

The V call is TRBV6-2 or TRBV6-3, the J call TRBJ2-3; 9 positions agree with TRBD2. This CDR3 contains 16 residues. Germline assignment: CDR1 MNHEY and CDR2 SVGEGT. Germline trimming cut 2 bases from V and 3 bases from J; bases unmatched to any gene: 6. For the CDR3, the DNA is TGTGCCAGCAGTTACGGCGGGGGGGCCGTTACAGATACGCAGTATTTT. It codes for CASSYGGGAVTDTQYF.

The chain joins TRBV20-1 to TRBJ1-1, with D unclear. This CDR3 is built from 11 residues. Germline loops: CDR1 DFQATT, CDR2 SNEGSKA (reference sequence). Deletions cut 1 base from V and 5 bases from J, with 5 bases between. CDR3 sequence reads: CSARARTEAFF. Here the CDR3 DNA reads TGCAGTGCTAGAGCGAGGACTGAAGCTTTCTTT.

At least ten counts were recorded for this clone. CDR3 DNA: TGCGCCAGCAGCAAGCCGGGGGGAGATACGCAGTATTTT. It yields the protein CASSKPGGDTQYF. V usage is TRBV5-1 and J usage is TRBJ2-3, with TRBD2 matching 7 bases. The CDR3 covers 13 residues. Germline V gene lookup returns CDR1 SGHRS and CDR2 YFSETQ. V was pared by 4 bases and J by 5 bases, with 4 bases of the junction left unmatched.

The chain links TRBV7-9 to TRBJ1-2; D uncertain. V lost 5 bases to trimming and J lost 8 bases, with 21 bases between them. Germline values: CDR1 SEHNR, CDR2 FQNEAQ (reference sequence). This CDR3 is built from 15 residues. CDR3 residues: CASSLPSGSSLGYTF. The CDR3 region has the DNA TGTGCCAGCAGCCTGCCGTCCGGGTCCTCCCTCGGCTACACCTTC.

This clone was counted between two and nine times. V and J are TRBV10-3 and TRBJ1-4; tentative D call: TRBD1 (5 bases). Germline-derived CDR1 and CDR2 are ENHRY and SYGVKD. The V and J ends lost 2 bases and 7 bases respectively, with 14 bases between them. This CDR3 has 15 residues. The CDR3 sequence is CAISENGARGEKLFF. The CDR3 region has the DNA TGTGCCATCAGTGAGAATGGGGCGCGGGGTGAAAAACTGTTTTTT.

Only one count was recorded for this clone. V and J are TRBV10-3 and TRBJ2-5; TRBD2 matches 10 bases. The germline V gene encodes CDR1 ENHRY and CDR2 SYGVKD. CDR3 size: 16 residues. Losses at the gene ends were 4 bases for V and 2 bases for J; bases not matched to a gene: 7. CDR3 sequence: CAISGVLAGVQETQYF. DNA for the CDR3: TGTGCCATCAGTGGGGTCCTAGCGGGGGTTCAAGAGACCCAGTACTTC.

CDR3 protein: CAITGTGYTREYF. CDR3 sequence (DNA): TGTGCCATCACGGGGACAGGCTATACGAGGGAGTACTTC. The chain recombines TRBV10-3 with TRBJ2-7; 8 nucleotides align to TRBD1. The CDR3 spans 13 residues. V lost 7 bases and J lost 11; bases outside the gene matches: 13. Per the germline V gene, CDR1 is ENHRY and CDR2 is SYGVKD.

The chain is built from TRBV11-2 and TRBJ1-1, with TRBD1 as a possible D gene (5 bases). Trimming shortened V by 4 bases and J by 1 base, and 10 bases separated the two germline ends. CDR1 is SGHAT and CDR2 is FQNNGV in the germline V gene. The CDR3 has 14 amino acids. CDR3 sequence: CASSSQGPNTEAFF. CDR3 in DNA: TGTGCCAGCAGCTCCCAGGGCCCGAACACTGAAGCTTTCTTT.

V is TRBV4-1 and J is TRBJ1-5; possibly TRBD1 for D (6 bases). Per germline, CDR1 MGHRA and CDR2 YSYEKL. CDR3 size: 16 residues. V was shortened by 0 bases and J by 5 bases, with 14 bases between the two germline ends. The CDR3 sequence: CASSQDRGKGDQPQHF. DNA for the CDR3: TGCGCCAGCAGCCAAGACAGGGGTAAGGGAGATCAGCCCCAGCATTTT.

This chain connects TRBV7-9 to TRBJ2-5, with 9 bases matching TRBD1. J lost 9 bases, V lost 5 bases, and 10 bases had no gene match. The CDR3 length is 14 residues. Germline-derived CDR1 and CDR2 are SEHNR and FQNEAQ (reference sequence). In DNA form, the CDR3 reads TGTGCCAGCAGCGGATACAGGGGGCGAATGGCCCAGTACTTC. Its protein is CASSGYRGRMAQYF.

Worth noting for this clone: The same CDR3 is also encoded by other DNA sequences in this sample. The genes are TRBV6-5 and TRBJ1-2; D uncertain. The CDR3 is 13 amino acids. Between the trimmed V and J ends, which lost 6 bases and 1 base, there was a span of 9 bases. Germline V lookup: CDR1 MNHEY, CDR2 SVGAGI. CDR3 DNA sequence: TGTGCCAGCAGACGGGAGCTTAACTATGGCTACACCTTC. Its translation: CASRRELNYGYTF.

This chain's CDR3 is CASSQDRADSGNTIYF. DNA of the CDR3: TGCGCCAGCAGCCAAGACAGGGCCGACTCTGGAAACACCATATATTTT. This sequence joins TRBV4-3 and TRBJ1-3, with D possibly being TRBD1 (5 bases). There are 16 residues in the CDR3. The germline V gene encodes CDR1 LGHNA and CDR2 YSLEER. With 0 bases removed from V and 0 bases from J, the gap between germline ends came to 9 bases.

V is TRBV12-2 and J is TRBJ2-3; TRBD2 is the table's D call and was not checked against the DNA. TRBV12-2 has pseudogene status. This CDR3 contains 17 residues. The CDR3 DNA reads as TGTGCAAGTCGCTTAGCGCGCCTTACCACCAGCACAGATACGCAGTATTTT. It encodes CASRLARLTTSTDTQYF.

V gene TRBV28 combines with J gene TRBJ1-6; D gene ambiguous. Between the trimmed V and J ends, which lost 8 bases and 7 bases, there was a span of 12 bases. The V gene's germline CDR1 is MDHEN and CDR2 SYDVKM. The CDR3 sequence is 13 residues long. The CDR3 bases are TGTGCCAGCGCCGGGAATCCCAATTCACCCCTCCACTTT. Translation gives CASAGNPNSPLHF.

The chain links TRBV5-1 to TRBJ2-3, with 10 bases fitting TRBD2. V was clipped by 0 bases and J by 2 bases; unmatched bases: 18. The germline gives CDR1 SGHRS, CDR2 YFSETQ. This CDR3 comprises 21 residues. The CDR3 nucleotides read TGCGCCAGCAGCTTGGCGGGTCGGGCTAGCGGGGGCCAAACCTACACAGATACGCAGTATTTT. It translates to CASSLAGRASGGQTYTDTQYF. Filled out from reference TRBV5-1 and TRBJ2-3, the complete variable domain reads KAGVTQTPRYLIKTRGQQVTLSCSPISGHRSVSWYQQTPGQGLQFLFEYFSETQRNKGNFPGRFSGRQFSNSRSEMNVSTLELGDSALYLCASSLAGRASGGQTYTDTQYFGPGTRLTVL.

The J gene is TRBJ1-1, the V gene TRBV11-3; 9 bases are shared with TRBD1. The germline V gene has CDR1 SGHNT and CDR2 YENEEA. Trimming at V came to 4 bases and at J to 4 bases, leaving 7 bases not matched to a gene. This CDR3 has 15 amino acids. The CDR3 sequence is CASSSRTGAGTEAFF. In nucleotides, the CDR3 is TGTGCCAGCAGCTCCCGGACAGGGGCGGGCACTGAAGCTTTCTTT.

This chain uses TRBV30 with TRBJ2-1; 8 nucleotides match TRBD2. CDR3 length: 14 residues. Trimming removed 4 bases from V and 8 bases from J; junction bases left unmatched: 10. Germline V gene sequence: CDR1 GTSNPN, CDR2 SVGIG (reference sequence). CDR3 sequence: CAWKSGGMVDEQFF. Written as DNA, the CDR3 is TGTGCCTGGAAGAGCGGGGGTATGGTGGATGAGCAGTTCTTC.

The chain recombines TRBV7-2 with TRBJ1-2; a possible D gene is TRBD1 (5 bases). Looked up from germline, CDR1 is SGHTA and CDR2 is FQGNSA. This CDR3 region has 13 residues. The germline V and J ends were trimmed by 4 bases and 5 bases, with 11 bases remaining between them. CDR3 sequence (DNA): TGTGCCAGCAGCTCATTGGGGGGATATGGCTACACCTTC. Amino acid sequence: CASSSLGGYGYTF.

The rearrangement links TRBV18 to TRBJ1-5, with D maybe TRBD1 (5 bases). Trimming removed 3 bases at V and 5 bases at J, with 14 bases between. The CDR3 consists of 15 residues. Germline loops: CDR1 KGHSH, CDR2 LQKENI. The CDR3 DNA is TGTGCCAGCTCACCCCTACCGGGGGGACATCAGCCCCAGCATTTT. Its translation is CASSPLPGGHQPQHF.

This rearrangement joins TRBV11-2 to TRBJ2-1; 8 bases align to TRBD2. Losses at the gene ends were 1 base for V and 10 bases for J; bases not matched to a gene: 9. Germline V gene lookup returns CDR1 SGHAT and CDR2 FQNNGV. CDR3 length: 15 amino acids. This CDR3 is CASSLVRGGLWEQFF. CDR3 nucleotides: TGTGCCAGCAGCTTAGTACGGGGGGGCCTTTGGGAGCAGTTCTTC.

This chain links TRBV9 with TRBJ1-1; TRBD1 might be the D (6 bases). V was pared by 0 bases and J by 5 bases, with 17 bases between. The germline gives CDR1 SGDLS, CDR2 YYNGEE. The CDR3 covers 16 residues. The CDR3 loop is CASSVGRGGFRTEAFF. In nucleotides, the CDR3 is TGTGCCAGCAGCGTAGGTAGGGGGGGTTTCAGAACTGAAGCTTTCTTT.

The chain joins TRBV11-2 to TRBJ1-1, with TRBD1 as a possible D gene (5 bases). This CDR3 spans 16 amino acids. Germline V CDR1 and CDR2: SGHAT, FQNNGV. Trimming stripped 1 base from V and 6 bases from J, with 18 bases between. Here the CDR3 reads CASSLVGPPGIAEAFF. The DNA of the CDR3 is TGTGCCAGCAGCTTAGTGGGGCCCCCAGGGATCGCTGAAGCTTTCTTT.

This chain's CDR3 is CASSPTPGQGSRTEAFF. The CDR3, as DNA: TGTGCCAGCAGCCCCACCCCGGGACAGGGAAGTCGCACTGAAGCTTTCTTT. V gene TRBV9 combines with J gene TRBJ1-1; 9 bases map to TRBD1. CDR1 SGDLS and CDR2 YYNGEE come from the germline V gene. With 4 bases clipped from V and 4 bases from J, the junction kept 14 bases outside the gene matches. CDR3 length equals 17 residues.

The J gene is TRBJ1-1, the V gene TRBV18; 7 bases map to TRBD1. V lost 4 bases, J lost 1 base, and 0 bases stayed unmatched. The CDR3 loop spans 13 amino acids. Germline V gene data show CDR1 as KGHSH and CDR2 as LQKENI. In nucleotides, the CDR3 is TGTGCCAGCTCACAGGGGGCGAACACTGAAGCTTTCTTT. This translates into CASSQGANTEAFF.

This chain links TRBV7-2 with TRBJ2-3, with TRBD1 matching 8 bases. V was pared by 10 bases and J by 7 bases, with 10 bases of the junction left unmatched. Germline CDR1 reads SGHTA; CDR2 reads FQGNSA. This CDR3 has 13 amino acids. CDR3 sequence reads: CATRGLEVNTQYF. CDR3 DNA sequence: TGTGCCACCAGGGGGCTAGAAGTAAATACGCAGTATTTT.